This T cell receptor (beta chain) was captured by sequencing in a study of T-cell memory formation after mild COVID-19. Background on the study: Largely donor-specific sequence clusters came from two donors. Study findings and constraints: Second-wave clones with a day 37 peak had unconfirmed SARS-CoV-2 specificity.

Germline V gene data show CDR1 as SGHTA and CDR2 as FQGNSA. This CDR3 comprises 13 residues. With 3 bases removed from V and 4 bases from J, the gap between germline ends came to 8 bases. In the case of this clonotype: Its cognate antigen is unknown.

cDNA libraries for TCR alpha and TCR beta, carrying sample barcodes and UMIs, came from 5'RACE with constant-segment primers. TCRdb itself ran the 5' RACE reads through MiXCR, one entry per CDR3 protein. The sample has 35,000 to 45,000 distinct CDR3 sequences, 7.3% seen once. This chain uses TRBV7-2 with TRBJ2-3, with D perhaps matching TRBD1 (6 bases). The sample consisted of PBMCs or a T cell subset sorted from them (not recorded which). The TCR originated in a young man who had mild COVID-19 (a few samples of this study predate the infection). Cell type and time point are not known. The CDR3 bases are TGTGCCAGCAGCTTTACAGGGTCAGATACGCAGTATTTT. Its protein product is CASSFTGSDTQYF.